The 7 T cell receptor beta chains below were found in one sample sequenced in a study of blood T cell repertoires in COVID-19. Using immunoSEQ multiplex PCR, the repertoire was profiled, and TCRdb retains in-frame clones only, with some absent. The data hold over 200,000 clones, with 70% to 90% observed a single time. The specimen sequenced was PBMCs or T cells enriched from blood (not recorded which). These receptors were obtained from a woman aged 45-60 years who had recovered from COVID-19.

This rearrangement joins TRBV28 to TRBJ1-1; the match to TRBD1 covers 10 bases. The germline CDR1 and CDR2 sequences are MDHEN and SYDVKM. The CDR3 has 14 residues. Trimming at V came to 3 bases and at J to 3 bases, leaving 1 base not matched to a gene. This CDR3 is CASSLGQGHTEAFF. As DNA, the CDR3 is TGTGCCAGCAGTTTGGGACAGGGGCACACTGAAGCTTTCTTT.

The chain recombines TRBV9 with TRBJ1-4; 7 bases match TRBD1. The CDR3 runs 14 residues. The trim removed 4 bases at V and 7 bases at J, leaving 7 bases unmatched. Germline loops: CDR1 SGDLS, CDR2 YYNGEE. CDR3 protein: CASSLGQPGEKLFF. CDR3 nucleotides: TGTGCCAGCAGCTTGGGACAGCCCGGTGAAAAACTGTTTTTT.

This clone has more than one count but fewer than ten. The V gene is TRBV12-3 or TRBV12-4, the J gene TRBJ1-1; maybe TRBD1 (5 bases). The CDR3 runs 13 residues. Trimming took 1 base from V and 5 from J, leaving 8 bases between them. CDR3 residues: CASSLETETEAFF. The CDR3 nucleotides are TGTGCCAGCAGTTTAGAGACAGAGACTGAAGCTTTCTTT.

The gene calls are TRBV19 and TRBJ1-2; the D gene is possibly TRBD1 (6 bases). Germline assignment: CDR1 LNHDA and CDR2 SQIVND (reference sequence). There are 12 residues in the CDR3. V gave up 4 bases and J gave up 13 bases, with 16 bases separating them. CDR3 in amino acids: CASSTRTDVVTF. Here the CDR3 DNA reads TGTGCCAGTAGTACTCGGACAGACGTAGTCACCTTC.

The J gene is TRBJ1-6, the V gene TRBV14, with TRBD1 identical over 8 bases. CDR1 SGHDN and CDR2 FVKESK come from the germline V gene. This CDR3 comprises 20 residues. V was pared by 1 base and J by 0 bases, with 11 bases of the junction left unmatched. CDR3 nucleotides: TGTGCCAGCAGCCAAGGTTTACAGGGGGATTTAGTCTCCTATAATTCACCCCTCCACTTT. Translated, it gives CASSQGLQGDLVSYNSPLHF.

The sample holds a few counts of this clone. V usage is TRBV11-3 and J usage is TRBJ1-2; D not certain. The CDR3 contains 15 residues. Trimming left V 0 bases short and J 2 bases short, with 10 bases between. Germline V gene data show CDR1 as SGHNT and CDR2 as YENEEA. The CDR3 nucleotides are TGTGCCAGCAGCTTAGACCCTTCGGGAAACTATGGCTACACCTTC. Encoded protein: CASSLDPSGNYGYTF.

In this sample, this clone turned up once. The CDR3 reads CASSQKKLAGVYNEQFF. CDR3 bases: TGTGCCAGCAGCCAGAAAAAACTAGCGGGAGTCTACAATGAGCAGTTCTTC. The chain couples TRBV3-1 (or the pseudogene TRBV3-2) to TRBJ2-1; TRBD2 aligns across 11 bases. CDR3 size: 17 residues. V shed 3 bases, J shed 3 bases, and the junction held 7 bases outside the gene matches. Germline CDR1 and CDR2: LGHDT and YNNKEL (reference sequence).